The 15 T cell receptor beta chains in this list originate from one sample, sequenced in a study of OX40 agonist ivuxolimab in advanced cancers. Some clones are missing from TCRdb's copy, which holds only in-frame ones; the method was immunoSEQ multiplex PCR. The sample holds fewer than 55,000 clones, about 88% seen once. Here the sequenced sample was CD4+ or CD8+ T cells sorted from blood, taken in a trial of the OX40 agonist ivuxolimab. The receptors come from an adult with an advanced solid tumor such as melanoma, head and neck, liver or kidney cancer.

The chain combines TRBV7-9 with TRBJ1-4; 10 bases are shared with TRBD1. This CDR3 spans 16 amino acids. After removal of 6 bases from V and 8 bases from J, the junction contained 12 bases not matched to a gene. Germline-derived CDR1 and CDR2 are SEHNR and FQNEAQ (reference sequence). CDR3 sequence reads: CASRTDRDRGREKLFF. Written as DNA, the CDR3 is TGTGCCAGCAGGACCGACCGGGACAGGGGTAGAGAAAAACTGTTTTTT. The entire variable domain, with the rest obtained from reference TRBV7-9 and TRBJ1-4, is as follows: DTGVSQNPRHKITKRGQNVTFRCDPISEHNRLYWYRQTLGQGPEFLTYFQNEAQLEKSRLLSDRFSAERPKGSFSTLEIQRTEQGDSAMYLCASRTDRDRGREKLFFGSGTQLSVL.

V gene TRBV6-5 combines with J gene TRBJ2-3; TRBD2 aligns across 11 bases. J gave up 2 bases and V 7 bases, and 5 bases lay outside the gene matches. The CDR3 has 15 amino acids. From germline, CDR1 is MNHEY and CDR2 SVGAGI. CDR3 in DNA: TGTGCCAGCAATAGACTAGCGGGGATCACAGATACGCAGTATTTT. Amino acid sequence: CASNRLAGITDTQYF.

The chain couples TRBV4-1 to TRBJ2-7; D might be TRBD1 or TRBD2, each matching 5 bases. V gave up 4 bases and J gave up 1 base, with 11 bases separating them. Germline CDR1 reads MGHRA; CDR2 reads YSYEKL. This CDR3 has 14 residues. CDR3 in DNA: TGCGCCAGCAGCCCCGGGGACGGGTCCTACGAGCAGTACTTC. Its translation: CASSPGDGSYEQYF.

The V call is TRBV13, the J call TRBJ2-3; 14 bases align to TRBD2. The junction had 9 bases not matched to a gene; V was cut back by 4 bases and J by 6 bases. The CDR3 extends over 17 amino acids. CDR1 and CDR2 (germline): PRHDT, FYEKMQ (reference sequence). CDR3 sequence reads: CASSWPGLAGGVDTQYF. The DNA of the CDR3 is TGTGCCAGCAGCTGGCCAGGACTAGCGGGGGGAGTGGATACGCAGTATTTT.

The genes are TRBV4-3 and TRBJ2-1; 8 bases are shared with TRBD2. This CDR3 comprises 17 residues. V shed 1 base and J 0 bases; nucleotides not matched to a gene: 5. CDR1 LGHNA and CDR2 YSLEER come from the germline V gene. This CDR3 reads CASSQVSGGRSYNEQFF. CDR3 nucleotides: TGCGCCAGCAGCCAAGTGAGCGGGGGCCGCTCCTACAATGAGCAGTTCTTC.

V gene TRBV7-6 combines with J gene TRBJ1-2, with 8 nucleotides matching TRBD1. The germline V gene has CDR1 SGHVS and CDR2 FNYEAQ. CDR3 size: 16 residues. Losses at the gene ends were 1 base for V and 3 bases for J; bases not matched to a gene: 7. The CDR3, as DNA: TGTGCCAGCAGCTTAGACCGACAGGGGTTCGACTATGGCTACACCTTC. It codes for CASSLDRQGFDYGYTF.

The chain couples TRBV7-2 to TRBJ1-5; D may be TRBD1 (6 bases). Germline-derived CDR1 and CDR2 are SGHTA and FQGNSA. The CDR3 totals 15 residues. Trimming left V 5 bases short and J 5 bases short, with 16 bases between. As DNA, the CDR3 is TGTGCCAGCAGCCCTTTGCCAGGGGCCCATCAGCCCCAGCATTTT. Its protein product is CASSPLPGAHQPQHF.

The rearrangement joins TRBV13 to TRBJ1-2; D possibly corresponds to TRBD1 (5 bases). In germline, CDR1 is PRHDT, CDR2 FYEKMQ (reference sequence). V dropped 5 bases and J dropped 2 bases, with 15 bases sitting between them. The CDR3 sequence is 15 residues long. In DNA form, the CDR3 reads TGTGCCAGCAGCCAGGGCCGGGGGGAGAACTATGGCTACACCTTC. The encoded protein is CASSQGRGENYGYTF.

The rearrangement joins TRBV2 to TRBJ1-2; 9 bases fit TRBD1. The CDR3 runs 14 residues. Germline V gene data show CDR1 as SNHLY and CDR2 as FYNNEI. With V trimmed by 7 bases and J by 2 bases, 5 bases remained unmatched. CDR3 loop: CASTDRGLNYGYTF. CDR3 nucleotides: TGTGCCAGCACGGACAGGGGTTTGAACTATGGCTACACCTTC.

The rearrangement uses TRBV19 and TRBJ2-7; tentative D call: TRBD1 (6 bases). Trimming took off 1 base at V and 2 bases at J, with 9 bases between the two ends. The CDR3 consists of 14 residues. The germline V gene has CDR1 LNHDA and CDR2 SQIVND (reference sequence). The CDR3 protein is CASSIGSGAYEQYF. In DNA, the CDR3 is TGTGCCAGTAGTATAGGGTCAGGGGCCTACGAGCAGTACTTC.

This chain links TRBV27 with TRBJ2-2; TRBD1 might be the D (6 bases). Germline values: CDR1 MNHEY, CDR2 SMNVEV (reference sequence). This CDR3 contains 13 residues. V was cut by 5 bases and J by 5 bases, with 9 bases left in between. Written as DNA, the CDR3 is TGTGCCAGCAGTCTACAGGGTACCGGGGAGCTGTTTTTT. As protein: CASSLQGTGELFF.

V is TRBV2 and J is TRBJ2-7; D is undetermined. This CDR3 is 13 amino acids long. CDR1 is SNHLY, CDR2 FYNNEI, per germline. V was pared by 0 bases and J by 3 bases, with 6 bases between. Here the CDR3 DNA reads TGTGCCAGCAGTGAAGCGGGGTTCTACGAGCAGTACTTC. Translated: CASSEAGFYEQYF. Filled out from reference TRBV2 and TRBJ2-7, the complete variable domain reads EPEVTQTPSHQVTQMGQEVILRCVPISNHLYFYWYRQILGQKVEFLVSFYNNEISEKSEIFDDQFSVERPDGSNFTLKIRSTKLEDSAMYFCASSEAGFYEQYFGPGTRLTVT.

The chain uses TRBV13 and TRBJ2-1, with a tentative D call TRBD2 (6 bases). Trimming pared 3 bases from V and 2 bases from J, leaving 11 bases between. This CDR3 is 15 amino acids long. The V gene's germline CDR1 is PRHDT and CDR2 FYEKMQ (reference sequence). The CDR3 coding sequence is TGTGCCAGCAGCTTTGGGGACTCGACCTACAATGAGCAGTTCTTC. It codes for CASSFGDSTYNEQFF.

The chain joins TRBV5-5 to TRBJ2-7, with D tentatively TRBD2 (5 bases). This CDR3 has 13 residues. V lost 2 bases, J lost 7 bases, and 13 bases lay in between. Germline V gene lookup returns CDR1 SGHKS and CDR2 YYEKEE (reference sequence). The CDR3 nucleotides are TGTGCCAGCAGCTTCGGGTCGGGGTATGAGCAGTACTTC. This sequence encodes CASSFGSGYEQYF.

The chain employs TRBV29-1 and TRBJ1-2; 7 nucleotides match TRBD1. In germline, CDR1 is SQVTM, CDR2 ANQGSEA. V shed 6 bases and J 7 bases; nucleotides not matched to a gene: 17. The CDR3 length is 15 residues. The CDR3 bases are TGCAGCGTGACCGAGGGCTTTTTAAACAGGGGTGGCTACACCTTC. It is translated as CSVTEGFLNRGGYTF.